This TCR beta chain came from a study of human T cells and chemical hapten exposure. Study-level information: Reading of the patch tests, which applied 0.01% DPC to the upper back, occurred at 6 days. Study-wide findings and caveats: DPC sensitization produced no change in TCRs with frequency above 1 in 1000.

TCRdb re-analysed the RACE reads in MiXCR, keeping a single row per CDR3 protein. This table holds about 120,000 distinct CDR3 sequences, around an eighth found once. This sample's time point: patch test 1, 2 weeks after DPC sensitization. Treatment defined: therapeutic diphenylcyclopropenone sensitization with weekly scalp DPC. Ahead of each patch test application, blood was drawn. Blood, whole and unfractionated, served as the source for total RNA extraction. This clonotype was picked up many times. What it binds is not known. V lost 0 bases to trimming and J lost 10 bases, with 10 bases between them. Germline loops: CDR1 LGHDT, CDR2 YNNKEL (reference sequence). The CDR3 is 13 residues long.

This clonotype was obtained from a woman in her forties or fifties with alopecia areata. Some clones in this sample may be carry-over from other donors' samples. This chain joins TRBV3-1 and TRBJ2-1, with D perhaps TRBD1 (5 bases). This sample comprised whole blood, obtained in connection with sensitization to the hapten diphenylcyclopropenone (DPC). This chain's CDR3 is CASSQEGVVEQFF. The CDR3 DNA is TGTGCCAGCAGCCAAGAAGGGGTAGTAGAGCAGTTCTTC.